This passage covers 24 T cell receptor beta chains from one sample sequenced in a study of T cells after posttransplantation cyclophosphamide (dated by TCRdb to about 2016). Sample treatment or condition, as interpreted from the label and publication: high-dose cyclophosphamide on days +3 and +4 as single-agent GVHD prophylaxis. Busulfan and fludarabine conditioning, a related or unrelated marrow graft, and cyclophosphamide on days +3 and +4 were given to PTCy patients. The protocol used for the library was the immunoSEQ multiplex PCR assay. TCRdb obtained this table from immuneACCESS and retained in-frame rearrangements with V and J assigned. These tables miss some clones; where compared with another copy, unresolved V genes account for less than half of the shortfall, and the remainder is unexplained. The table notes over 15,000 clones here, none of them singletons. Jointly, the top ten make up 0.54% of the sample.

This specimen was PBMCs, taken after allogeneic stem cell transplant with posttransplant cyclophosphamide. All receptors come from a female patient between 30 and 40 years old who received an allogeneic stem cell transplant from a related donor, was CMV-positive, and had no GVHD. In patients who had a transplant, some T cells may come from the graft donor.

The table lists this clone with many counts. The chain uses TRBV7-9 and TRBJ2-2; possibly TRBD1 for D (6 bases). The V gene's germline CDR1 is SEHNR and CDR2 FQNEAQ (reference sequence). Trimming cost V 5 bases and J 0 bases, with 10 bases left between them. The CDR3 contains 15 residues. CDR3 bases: TGTGCCAGCAGCACTCGACAGGCGAACACCGGGGAGCTGTTTTTT. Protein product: CASSTRQANTGELFF. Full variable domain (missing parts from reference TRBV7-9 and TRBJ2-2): DTGVSQNPRHKITKRGQNVTFRCDPISEHNRLYWYRQTLGQGPEFLTYFQNEAQLEKSRLLSDRFSAERPKGSFSTLEIQRTEQGDSAMYLCASSTRQANTGELFFGEGSRLTVL.

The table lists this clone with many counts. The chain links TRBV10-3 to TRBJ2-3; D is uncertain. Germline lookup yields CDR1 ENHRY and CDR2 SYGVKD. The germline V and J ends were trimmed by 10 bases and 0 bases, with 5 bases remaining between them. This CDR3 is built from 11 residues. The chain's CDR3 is CATTSTDTQYF. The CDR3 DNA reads TGTGCCACGACTAGCACAGATACGCAGTATTTT.

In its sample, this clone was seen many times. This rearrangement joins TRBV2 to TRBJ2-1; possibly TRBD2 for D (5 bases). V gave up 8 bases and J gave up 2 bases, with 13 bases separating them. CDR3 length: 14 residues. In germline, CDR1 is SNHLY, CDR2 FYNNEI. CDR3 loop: CASLREWTYNEQFF. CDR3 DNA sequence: TGTGCCAGCTTGAGGGAGTGGACCTACAATGAGCAGTTCTTC.

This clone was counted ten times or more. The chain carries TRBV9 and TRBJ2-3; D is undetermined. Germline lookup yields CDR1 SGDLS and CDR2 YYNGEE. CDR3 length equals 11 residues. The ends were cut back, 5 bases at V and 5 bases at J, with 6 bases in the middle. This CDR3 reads CASSILDTQYF. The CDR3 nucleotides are TGTGCCAGCAGTATATTAGATACGCAGTATTTT.

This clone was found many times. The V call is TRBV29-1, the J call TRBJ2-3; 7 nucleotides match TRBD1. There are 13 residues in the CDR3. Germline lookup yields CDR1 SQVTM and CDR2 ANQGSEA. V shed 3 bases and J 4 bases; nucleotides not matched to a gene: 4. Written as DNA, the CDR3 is TGCAGCGTTGAGGAGACAGGGTCAGATACGCAGTATTTT. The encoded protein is CSVEETGSDTQYF.

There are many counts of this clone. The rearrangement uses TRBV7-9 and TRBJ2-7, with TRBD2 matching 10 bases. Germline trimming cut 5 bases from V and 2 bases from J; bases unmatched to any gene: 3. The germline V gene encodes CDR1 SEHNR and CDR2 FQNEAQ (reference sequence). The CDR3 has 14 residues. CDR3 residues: CASSTLAGAYEQYF. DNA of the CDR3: TGTGCCAGCAGCACCCTAGCGGGAGCCTACGAGCAGTACTTC. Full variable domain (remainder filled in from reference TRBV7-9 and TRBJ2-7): DTGVSQNPRHKITKRGQNVTFRCDPISEHNRLYWYRQTLGQGPEFLTYFQNEAQLEKSRLLSDRFSAERPKGSFSTLEIQRTEQGDSAMYLCASSTLAGAYEQYFGPGTRLTVT.

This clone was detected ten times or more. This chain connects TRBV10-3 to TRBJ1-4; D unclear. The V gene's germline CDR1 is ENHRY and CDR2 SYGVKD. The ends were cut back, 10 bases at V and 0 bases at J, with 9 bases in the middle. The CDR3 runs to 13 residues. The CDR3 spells CATTGATNEKLFF. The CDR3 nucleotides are TGTGCCACGACGGGTGCAACTAATGAAAAACTGTTTTTT.

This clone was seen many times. The CDR3, as DNA: TGCGCCAGCAGCTTATGGCCGGGACAGGGAGGAAATCAGCCCCAGCATTTT. Protein product: CASSLWPGQGGNQPQHF. The chain carries TRBV5-1 and TRBJ1-5, with 9 bases matching TRBD1. The CDR3 is made up of 17 amino acids. J gave up 4 bases and V 2 bases, and 10 bases lay outside the gene matches. Germline loops: CDR1 SGHRS, CDR2 YFSETQ.

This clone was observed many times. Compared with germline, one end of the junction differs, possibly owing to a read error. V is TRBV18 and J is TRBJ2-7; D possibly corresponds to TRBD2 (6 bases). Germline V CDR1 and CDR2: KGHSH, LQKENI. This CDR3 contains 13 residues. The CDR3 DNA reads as TGTGCCAGCTCAACACCTCTGGGGGGCGAGCAGTACTTC. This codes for CASSTPLGGEQYF.

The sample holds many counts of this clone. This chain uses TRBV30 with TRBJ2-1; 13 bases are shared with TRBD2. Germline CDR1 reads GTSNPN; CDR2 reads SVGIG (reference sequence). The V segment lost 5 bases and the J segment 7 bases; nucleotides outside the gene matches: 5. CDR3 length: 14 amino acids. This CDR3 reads CAWAPGLAGNEQFF. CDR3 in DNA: TGTGCCTGGGCCCCGGGACTAGCGGGAAATGAGCAGTTCTTC. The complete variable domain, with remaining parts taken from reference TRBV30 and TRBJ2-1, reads SQTIHQWPATLVQPVGSPLSLECTVEGTSNPNLYWYRQAAGRGLQLLFYSVGIGQISSEVPQNLSASRPQDRQFILSSKKLLLSDSGFYLCAWAPGLAGNEQFFGPGTRLTVL.

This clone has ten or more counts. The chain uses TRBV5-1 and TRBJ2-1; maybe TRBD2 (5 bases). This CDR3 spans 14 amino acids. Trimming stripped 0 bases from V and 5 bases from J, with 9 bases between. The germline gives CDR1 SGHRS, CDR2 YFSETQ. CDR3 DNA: TGCGCCAGCAGCTTGGGGACTGGAAACAATGAGCAGTTCTTC. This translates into CASSLGTGNNEQFF.

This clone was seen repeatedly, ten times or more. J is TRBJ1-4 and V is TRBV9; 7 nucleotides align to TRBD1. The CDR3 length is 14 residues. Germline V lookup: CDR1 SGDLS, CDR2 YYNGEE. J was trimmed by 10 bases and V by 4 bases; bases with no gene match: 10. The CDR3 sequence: CASSPRQGEGKLFF. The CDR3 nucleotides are TGTGCCAGCAGCCCTAGACAGGGTGAGGGAAAACTGTTTTTT.

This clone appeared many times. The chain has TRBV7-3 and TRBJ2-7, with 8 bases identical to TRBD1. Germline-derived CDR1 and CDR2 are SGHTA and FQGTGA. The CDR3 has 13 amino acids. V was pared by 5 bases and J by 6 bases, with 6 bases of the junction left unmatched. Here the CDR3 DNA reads TGTGCCAGCAGCCCGACAGGGGTGGCCGAGCAGTACTTC. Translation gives CASSPTGVAEQYF.

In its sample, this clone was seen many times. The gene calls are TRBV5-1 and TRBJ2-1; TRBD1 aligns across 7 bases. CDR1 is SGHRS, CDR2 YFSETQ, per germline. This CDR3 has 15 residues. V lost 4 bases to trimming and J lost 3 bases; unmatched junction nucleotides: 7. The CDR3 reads CASSLRQGIYNEQFF. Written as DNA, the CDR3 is TGCGCCAGCAGCCTAAGACAGGGTATCTACAATGAGCAGTTCTTC.

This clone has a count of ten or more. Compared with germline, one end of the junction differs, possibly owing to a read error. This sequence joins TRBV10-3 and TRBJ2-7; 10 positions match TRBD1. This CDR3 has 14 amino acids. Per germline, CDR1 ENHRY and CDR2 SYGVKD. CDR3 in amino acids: CAIMPDRGSSEQYF. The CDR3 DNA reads TGTGCCATCATGCCGGACAGGGGGTCCTCCGAGCAGTACTTC.

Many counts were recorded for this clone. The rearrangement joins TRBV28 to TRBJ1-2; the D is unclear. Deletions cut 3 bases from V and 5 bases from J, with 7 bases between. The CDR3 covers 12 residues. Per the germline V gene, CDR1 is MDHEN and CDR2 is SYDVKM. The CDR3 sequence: CASSFEAYGYTF. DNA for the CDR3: TGTGCCAGCAGTTTTGAGGCGTATGGCTACACCTTC.

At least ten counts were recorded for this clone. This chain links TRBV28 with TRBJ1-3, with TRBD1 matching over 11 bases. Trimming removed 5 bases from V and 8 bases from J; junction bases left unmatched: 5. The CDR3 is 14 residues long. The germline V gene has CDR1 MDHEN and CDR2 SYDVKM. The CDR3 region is CASSHLGQGDTIYF. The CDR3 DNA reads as TGTGCCAGCAGTCACCTGGGACAGGGGGACACCATATATTTT.

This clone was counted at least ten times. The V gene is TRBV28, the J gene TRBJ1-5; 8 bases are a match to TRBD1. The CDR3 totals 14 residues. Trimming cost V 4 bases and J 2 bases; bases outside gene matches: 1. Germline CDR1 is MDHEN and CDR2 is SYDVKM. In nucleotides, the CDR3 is TGTGCCAGCAGTTGGGGACAGGGCAATCAGCCCCAGCATTTT. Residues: CASSWGQGNQPQHF. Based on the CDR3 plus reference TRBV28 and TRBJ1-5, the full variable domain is DVKVTQSSRYLVKRTGEKVFLECVQDMDHENMFWYRQDPGLGLRLIYFSYDVKMKEKGDIPEGYSVSREKKERFSLILESASTNQTSMYLCASSWGQGNQPQHFGDGTRLSIL.

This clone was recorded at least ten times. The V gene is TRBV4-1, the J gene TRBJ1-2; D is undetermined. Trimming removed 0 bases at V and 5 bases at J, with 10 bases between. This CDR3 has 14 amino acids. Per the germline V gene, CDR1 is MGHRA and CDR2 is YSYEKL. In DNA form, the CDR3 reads TGCGCCAGCAGCCAAGAAACGGCGGAATATGGCTACACCTTC. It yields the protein CASSQETAEYGYTF.

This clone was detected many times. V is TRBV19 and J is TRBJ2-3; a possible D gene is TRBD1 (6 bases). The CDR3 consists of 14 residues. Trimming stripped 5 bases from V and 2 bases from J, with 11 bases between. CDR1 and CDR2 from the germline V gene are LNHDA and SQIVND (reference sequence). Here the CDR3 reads CASSPGVLTDTQYF. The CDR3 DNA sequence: TGTGCCAGTAGTCCAGGGGTTCTCACAGATACGCAGTATTTT.

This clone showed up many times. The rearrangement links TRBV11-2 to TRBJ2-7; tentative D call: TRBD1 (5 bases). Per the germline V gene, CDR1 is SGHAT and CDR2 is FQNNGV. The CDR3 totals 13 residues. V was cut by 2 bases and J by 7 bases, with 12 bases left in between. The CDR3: CASSLFRAGEQYF. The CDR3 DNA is TGTGCCAGCAGCTTATTCAGGGCAGGTGAGCAGTACTTC.

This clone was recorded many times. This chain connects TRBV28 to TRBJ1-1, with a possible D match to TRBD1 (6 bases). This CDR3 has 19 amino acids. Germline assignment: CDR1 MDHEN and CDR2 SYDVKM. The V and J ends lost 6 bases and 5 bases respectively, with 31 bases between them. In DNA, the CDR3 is TGTGCCAGCAGCCACACCGGCGGGGGCTTGGTGGGGTTTGGAACTGAAGCTTTCTTT. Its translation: CASSHTGGGLVGFGTEAFF.

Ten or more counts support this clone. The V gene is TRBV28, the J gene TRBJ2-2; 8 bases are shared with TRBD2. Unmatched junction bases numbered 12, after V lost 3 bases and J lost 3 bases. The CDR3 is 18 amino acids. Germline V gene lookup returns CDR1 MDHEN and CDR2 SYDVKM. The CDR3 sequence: CASSFIPTSGSYTGELFF. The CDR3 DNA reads TGTGCCAGCAGTTTCATCCCAACTAGCGGAAGTTACACCGGGGAGCTGTTTTTT.

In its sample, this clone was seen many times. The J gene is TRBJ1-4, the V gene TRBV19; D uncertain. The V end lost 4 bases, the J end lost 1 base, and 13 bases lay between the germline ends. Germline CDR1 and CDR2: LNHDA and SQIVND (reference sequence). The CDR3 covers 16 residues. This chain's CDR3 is CASSTKNPETNEKLFF. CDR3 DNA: TGTGCCAGTAGTACAAAAAACCCAGAAACTAATGAAAAACTGTTTTTT.